The 11 T cell receptor beta chains in this list originate from one sample, sequenced in a study of T cell repertoires in cytomegalovirus infection. These receptors lack a known antigen. MiXCR, run by TCRdb on the reads, gives a single entry per CDR3 protein. The table lists 25,000 to 35,000 distinct CDR3 sequences, around a fifth of them singletons. This material consisted of CD8+ T cells from cultured PBMCs, taken from culture after CMV antigen stimulation. These receptor sequences come from a human donor in good health (CMV status not recorded). Some clones in this sample may be carry-over from other donors' samples.

In its sample, this clonotype was seen a few times. V gene TRBV5-1 combines with J gene TRBJ2-1; D might be TRBD1 (6 bases). This CDR3 region has 12 residues. Germline V gene lookup returns CDR1 SGHRS and CDR2 YFSETQ. Trimming took 4 bases from V and 7 from J, leaving 9 bases between them. The chain's CDR3 is CASSGRGNEQFF. In nucleotides, the CDR3 is TGCGCCAGCAGCGGCAGGGGTAATGAGCAGTTCTTC.

This clonotype has only a few counts. The chain uses TRBV6-8 and TRBJ2-1; 14 bases match TRBD2. V trimming: 6 bases; J trimming: 8 bases; junction bases outside the gene matches: 9. Germline V gives CDR1 MNHGY, CDR2 SAAAGT. This CDR3 is built from 16 residues. CDR3 DNA: TGTGCCAGCAGCCTGACGACTAGCGGGGGGGCCTATGAGCAGTTCTTC. Protein product: CASSLTTSGGAYEQFF.

The chain employs TRBV7-8 and TRBJ2-3; perhaps D is TRBD1 or TRBD2 (7 bases each). Germline V CDR1 and CDR2: SGHVS, FQNEAQ. V lost 3 bases and J 3 bases, leaving 16 bases between the germline ends. The CDR3 runs to 16 residues. As DNA, the CDR3 is TGTGCCAGCAGCTTGCTAGACAGGGAGGGGACAGATACGCAGTATTTT. Its translation is CASSLLDREGTDTQYF.

This clonotype came up many times. In DNA, the CDR3 is TGTGCCAGCAGCCCATGGACAGGGGGCTACGAGCAGTACTTC. Translation gives CASSPWTGGYEQYF. The chain combines TRBV7-8 with TRBJ2-7, with TRBD1 matching over 10 bases. This CDR3 has 14 residues. The trim removed 5 bases at V and 3 bases at J, leaving 4 bases unmatched. Germline values: CDR1 SGHVS, CDR2 FQNEAQ.

V is TRBV27 and J is TRBJ1-6, with 7 bases identical to TRBD1. This CDR3 contains 14 residues. The V segment lost 4 bases and the J segment 10 bases; nucleotides outside the gene matches: 7. Germline CDR1 reads MNHEY; CDR2 reads SMNVEV (reference sequence). CDR3 protein: CASSSMTGRSPLHF. CDR3 sequence (DNA): TGTGCCAGCAGTTCCATGACAGGGAGGTCACCCCTCCACTTT.

This clonotype was counted ten times or more. The chain couples TRBV29-1 to TRBJ2-7, with TRBD2 as a possible D gene (5 bases). This CDR3 has 13 amino acids. The germline V gene has CDR1 SQVTM and CDR2 ANQGSEA. V lost 6 bases, J lost 0 bases, and 12 bases lay in between. In DNA, the CDR3 is TGCAGCGTCCAGGACTGGGACTCCTACGAGCAGTACTTC. Amino acids: CSVQDWDSYEQYF.

This clonotype appeared a few times. This chain joins TRBV20-1 and TRBJ2-3; perhaps D is TRBD1 or TRBD2 (5 bases each). V lost 0 bases to trimming and J lost 5 bases, with 15 bases between them. Germline V gene data show CDR1 as DFQATT and CDR2 as SNEGSKA (reference sequence). There are 15 residues in the CDR3. CDR3 DNA: TGCAGTGCTAGAGATATAGGGCCAGGGAGAGATACGCAGTATTTT. Translated: CSARDIGPGRDTQYF.

There are many counts of this clonotype. The CDR3 is CASSFNRVTGNSPLHF. Here the CDR3 DNA reads TGTGCCAGCAGCTTTAACCGGGTGACAGGCAATTCACCCCTCCACTTT. This chain uses TRBV5-4 with TRBJ1-6, with a possible D match to TRBD1 (6 bases). CDR3 size: 16 residues. V lost 2 bases, J lost 7 bases, and 16 bases lay in between. Per the germline V gene, CDR1 is SGHNT and CDR2 is YYREEE (reference sequence).

This clonotype was detected only a few times. J is TRBJ2-7 and V is TRBV5-5; TRBD2 is a possible D gene (7 bases). Trimming pared 7 bases from V and 4 bases from J, leaving 18 bases between. Looked up from germline, CDR1 is SGHKS and CDR2 is YYEKEE (reference sequence). The CDR3 loop spans 14 amino acids. In DNA, the CDR3 is TGTGCCAGCGCGAGGGGGGGAGATTTATACGAGCAGTACTTC. It encodes CASARGGDLYEQYF.

The chain joins TRBV15 to TRBJ2-2, with D perhaps matching TRBD2 (5 bases). From germline, CDR1 is LNHNV and CDR2 YYDKDF (reference sequence). Trimming stripped 4 bases from V and 10 bases from J, with 7 bases between. This CDR3 region has 11 residues. The CDR3 nucleotides are TGTGCCACCAGCATCGGGGTGGAGCTGTTTTTT. Translated, it gives CATSIGVELFF. Using reference TRBV15 and TRBJ2-2 for the parts outside the CDR3, the full variable domain is DAMVIQNPRYQVTQFGKPVTLSCSQTLNHNVMYWYQQKSSQAPKLLFHYYDKDFNNEADTPDNFQSRRPNTSFCFLDIRSPGLGDTAMYLCATSIGVELFFGEGSRLTVL.

Ten or more counts support this clonotype. This chain connects TRBV28 to TRBJ2-7; TRBD2 agrees at 7 bases. The germline V gene encodes CDR1 MDHEN and CDR2 SYDVKM. The CDR3 consists of 14 residues. After removal of 5 bases from V and 3 bases from J, the junction contained 7 bases not matched to a gene. CDR3 bases: TGTGCCAGCAGTCTCGGGACTAAGATCTACGAGCAGTACTTC. Translating it yields CASSLGTKIYEQYF.